The 8 T cell receptor beta chains given below trace back to one sample, sequenced in a study of multiple sclerosis patients with progressive multifocal leukoencephalopathy. This table comes from immunoSEQ multiplex PCR, and its TCRdb copy is limited to in-frame clones, with some not included. The profile shows 25,000 to 35,000 clones, 70% to 90% of them singletons. Time point of the sample: before natalizumab initiation. The material sequenced was PBMCs. The receptors were gathered from a human donor with multiple sclerosis.

J is TRBJ2-1 and V is TRBV5-1; D could derive from TRBD1 or TRBD2 (5 bases each). Per germline, CDR1 SGHRS and CDR2 YFSETQ. V was cut by 0 bases and J by 2 bases, with 12 bases left in between. The CDR3 length is 16 residues. The CDR3 coding sequence is TGCGCCAGCAGCTTGGCGGGGACGGTCACCTACAATGAGCAGTTCTTC. Protein product: CASSLAGTVTYNEQFF.

The genes are TRBV19 and TRBJ2-6, with TRBD1 matching over 9 bases. The germline V gene has CDR1 LNHDA and CDR2 SQIVND (reference sequence). The CDR3 runs to 17 residues. V lost 8 bases and J lost 0; bases outside the gene matches: 8. The CDR3: CASRGTGRISGANVLTF. The CDR3 DNA is TGTGCCAGTCGGGGGACAGGGAGAATCTCTGGGGCCAACGTCCTGACTTTC. The variable domain in full, with the rest retrieved from reference TRBV19 and TRBJ2-6, is DGGITQSPKYLFRKEGQNVTLSCEQNLNHDAMYWYRQDPGQGLRLIYYSQIVNDFQKGDIAEGYSVSREKKESFPLTVTSAQKNPTAFYLCASRGTGRISGANVLTFGAGSRLTVL.

The chain links TRBV19 to TRBJ1-5, with TRBD1 matching over 8 bases. There are 15 residues in the CDR3. Losses at the gene ends were 5 bases for V and 3 bases for J; bases not matched to a gene: 6. Germline CDR1 and CDR2: LNHDA and SQIVND (reference sequence). As DNA, the CDR3 is TGTGCCAGTAGTTCACGACAGGGGATCAATCAGCCCCAGCATTTT. Its translation: CASSSRQGINQPQHF.

Notes on this clone: The sample carries other DNA sequences with the same CDR3. CDR3 region: CAWRRTGTGQPQHF. The CDR3 coding sequence is TGTGCCTGGAGGCGGACAGGTACGGGGCAGCCCCAGCATTTT. The V and J genes are TRBV30 and TRBJ1-5; 7 bases match TRBD1. CDR1 is GTSNPN, CDR2 SVGIG, per germline (reference sequence). The CDR3 extends over 14 amino acids. V shed 3 bases, J shed 7 bases, and the junction held 9 bases outside the gene matches.

This chain joins TRBV6-4 and TRBJ1-1, with D unclear. CDR1 MRHNA and CDR2 SNTAGT come from the germline V gene. There are 13 residues in the CDR3. V was shortened by 9 bases and J by 7 bases, with 18 bases between the two germline ends. The CDR3 is CARSAGRFREAFF. In nucleotides, the CDR3 is TGTGCCAGGTCGGCAGGAAGGTTCCGTGAAGCTTTCTTT.

The J gene is TRBJ2-7, the V gene TRBV27; perhaps TRBD1 as D (6 bases). CDR1 and CDR2 from the germline V gene are MNHEY and SMNVEV (reference sequence). V was trimmed by 3 bases and J by 1 base, leaving 7 bases between them. CDR3 length: 13 residues. Here the CDR3 DNA reads TGTGCCAGCAGTTTCAGGGGTTCCTACGAGCAGTACTTC. It codes for CASSFRGSYEQYF.

The chain combines TRBV2 with TRBJ1-2; no reliable D call. The CDR3 is 16 residues long. Trimming pared 6 bases from V and 4 bases from J, leaving 21 bases between. Germline V gene data show CDR1 as SNHLY and CDR2 as FYNNEI. In DNA form, the CDR3 reads TGTGCCAGCAGCATGGAAAAGTCCTACCGAGCCTATGGCTACACCTTC. Protein sequence: CASSMEKSYRAYGYTF.

V usage is TRBV4-3 and J usage is TRBJ2-7; 12 nucleotides match TRBD1. V shed 2 bases and J 9 bases; nucleotides not matched to a gene: 8. The CDR3 loop spans 15 amino acids. The V gene's germline CDR1 is LGHNA and CDR2 YSLEER. The CDR3 spells CASSQISGTGGAQYF. The CDR3 DNA reads as TGCGCCAGCAGCCAAATTTCCGGGACAGGGGGCGCGCAGTACTTC.